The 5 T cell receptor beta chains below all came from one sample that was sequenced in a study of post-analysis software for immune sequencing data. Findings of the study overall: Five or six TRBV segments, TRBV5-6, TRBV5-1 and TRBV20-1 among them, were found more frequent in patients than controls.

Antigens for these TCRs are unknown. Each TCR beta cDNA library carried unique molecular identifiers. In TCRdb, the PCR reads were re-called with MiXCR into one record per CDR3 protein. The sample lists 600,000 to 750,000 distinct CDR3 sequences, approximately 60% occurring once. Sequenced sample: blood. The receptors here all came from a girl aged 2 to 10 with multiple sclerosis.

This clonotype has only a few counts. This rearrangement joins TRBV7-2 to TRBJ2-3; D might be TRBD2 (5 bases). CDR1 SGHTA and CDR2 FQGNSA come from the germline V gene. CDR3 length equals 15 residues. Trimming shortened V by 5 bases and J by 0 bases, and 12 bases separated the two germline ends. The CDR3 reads CASSPSLLSTDTQYF. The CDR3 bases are TGTGCCAGCAGCCCTAGCTTACTAAGCACAGATACGCAGTATTTT.

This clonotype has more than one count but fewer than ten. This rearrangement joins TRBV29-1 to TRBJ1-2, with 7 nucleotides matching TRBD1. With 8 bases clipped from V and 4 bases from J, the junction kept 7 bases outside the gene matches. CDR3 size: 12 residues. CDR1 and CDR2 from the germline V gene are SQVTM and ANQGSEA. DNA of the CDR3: TGCAGCTTCTGGCAGGGGGGCTATGGCTACACCTTC. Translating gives CSFWQGGYGYTF.

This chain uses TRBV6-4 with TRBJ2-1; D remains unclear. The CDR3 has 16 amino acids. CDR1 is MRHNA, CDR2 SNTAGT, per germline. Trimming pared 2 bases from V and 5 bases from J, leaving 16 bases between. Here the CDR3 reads CASSDKKTALHNEQFF. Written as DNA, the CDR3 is TGTGCCAGCAGTGACAAGAAGACTGCATTACACAATGAGCAGTTCTTC.

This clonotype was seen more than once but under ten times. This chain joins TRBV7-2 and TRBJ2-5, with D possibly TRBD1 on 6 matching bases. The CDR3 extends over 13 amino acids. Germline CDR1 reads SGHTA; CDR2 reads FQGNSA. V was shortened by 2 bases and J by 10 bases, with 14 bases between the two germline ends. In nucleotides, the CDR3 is TGTGCCAGCAGCTTAAATTCGAAGGGGGACCAGTACTTC. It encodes CASSLNSKGDQYF.

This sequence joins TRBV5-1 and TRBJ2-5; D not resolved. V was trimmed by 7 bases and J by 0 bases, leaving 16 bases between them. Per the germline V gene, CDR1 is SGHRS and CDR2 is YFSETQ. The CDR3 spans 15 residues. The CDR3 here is CASGPLDPYQETQYF. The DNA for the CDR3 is TGCGCCAGCGGGCCCCTGGATCCATACCAAGAGACCCAGTACTTC.